This passage covers 27 T cell receptor beta chains from one sample sequenced in a study of cytomegalovirus exposure and HLA in healthy donors. The PCR used 60 Vbeta and 13 Jbeta primers. The table came from immunoSEQ multiplex PCR; TCRdb's copy has only in-frame clones and leaves some out. This table has over 80,000 clones, approximately 73% appearing once. The source material was PBMCs. The source is a man aged 35-49 years in good health and CMV-seronegative.

The J gene is TRBJ2-5, the V gene TRBV2, with 10 bases lining up with TRBD1. V lost 3 bases to trimming and J lost 3 bases; unmatched junction nucleotides: 4. The V gene's germline CDR1 is SNHLY and CDR2 FYNNEI. CDR3 length: 15 amino acids. CDR3 sequence: CASSDRGTGEETQYF. As DNA, the CDR3 is TGTGCCAGCAGTGACCGTGGGACAGGGGAAGAGACCCAGTACTTC.

CDR3 in DNA: TGCGCCAGCAGCCCCGTTACTAGTCGATGGCAAGAGACCCAGTACTTC. It codes for CASSPVTSRWQETQYF. This chain connects TRBV4-3 to TRBJ2-5; possible D gene TRBD2, 5 bases. This CDR3 has 16 amino acids. The V and J ends lost 4 bases and 2 bases respectively, with 17 bases between them. Per the germline V gene, CDR1 is LGHNA and CDR2 is YSLEER.

V and J are TRBV2 and TRBJ1-2, with 9 bases lining up with TRBD1. Germline V lookup: CDR1 SNHLY, CDR2 FYNNEI. The CDR3 consists of 15 residues. The V gene end was trimmed by 8 bases and the J gene end by 5 bases; junction bases not matched to a gene: 12. CDR3 protein: CASSELNRGQYGYTF. The CDR3 region has the DNA TGTGCCAGCTCAGAACTTAACAGGGGGCAATATGGCTACACCTTC.

The chain employs TRBV19 and TRBJ1-4; D uncertain. There are 13 residues in the CDR3. Germline loops: CDR1 LNHDA, CDR2 SQIVND (reference sequence). Trimming cost V 11 bases and J 11 bases, with 21 bases left between them. CDR3 region: CACQTEGNGKLFF. The CDR3 nucleotides are TGTGCCTGCCAGACGGAGGGAAATGGGAAACTGTTTTTT.

The chain is built from TRBV4-2 and TRBJ1-3; 8 nucleotides agree with TRBD1. The CDR3 has 16 residues. Trimming took 2 bases from V and 0 from J; bases not matched to a gene: 3. The germline V gene encodes CDR1 LGHNA and CDR2 YNFKEQ. The CDR3 protein is CASSQRTGSSGNTIYF. The CDR3 coding sequence is TGTGCCAGCAGCCAAAGGACAGGGAGCTCTGGAAACACCATATATTTT.

This chain uses TRBV28 with TRBJ2-3; D not certain. The germline V and J ends were trimmed by 1 base and 2 bases, with 7 bases remaining between them. Germline V lookup: CDR1 MDHEN, CDR2 SYDVKM. There are 14 residues in the CDR3. CDR3 nucleotide sequence: TGTGCCAGCAGTTTATCAGATTACACAGATACGCAGTATTTT. Translating it yields CASSLSDYTDTQYF. The complete variable domain, with remaining parts taken from reference TRBV28 and TRBJ2-3, reads DVKVTQSSRYLVKRTGEKVFLECVQDMDHENMFWYRQDPGLGLRLIYFSYDVKMKEKGDIPEGYSVSREKKERFSLILESASTNQTSMYLCASSLSDYTDTQYFGPGTRLTVL.

The chain couples TRBV9 to TRBJ1-3, with D tentatively TRBD1 (5 bases). This CDR3 spans 15 amino acids. Germline CDR1 is SGDLS and CDR2 is YYNGEE. V dropped 2 bases and J dropped 3 bases, with 12 bases sitting between them. CDR3 amino acids: CASSVLPGDGNTIYF. CDR3 coding DNA: TGTGCCAGCAGCGTCCTGCCGGGGGATGGAAACACCATATATTTT.

V and J are TRBV11-2 and TRBJ2-7, with a tentative D call TRBD2 (5 bases). The V and J ends lost 3 bases and 3 bases respectively, with 9 bases between them. The germline V gene encodes CDR1 SGHAT and CDR2 FQNNGV. This CDR3 has 13 amino acids. The CDR3: CASSLGTSYEQYF. In DNA form, the CDR3 reads TGTGCCAGCAGCTTGGGAACTAGCTACGAGCAGTACTTC.

The chain couples TRBV6-5 to TRBJ2-7, with 9 bases matching TRBD1. This CDR3 comprises 13 residues. V lost 6 bases and J lost 5; bases outside the gene matches: 5. Germline V gene lookup returns CDR1 MNHEY and CDR2 SVGAGI. This chain's CDR3 is CASRGQGRDEQYF. CDR3 nucleotide sequence: TGTGCCAGCAGGGGACAGGGAAGGGACGAGCAGTACTTC.

This chain joins TRBV19 and TRBJ2-7, with TRBD1 matching over 9 bases. CDR1 and CDR2 (germline): LNHDA, SQIVND (reference sequence). The CDR3 contains 14 residues. The ends lost 4 bases at V and 2 bases at J; junction bases unmatched: 3. The CDR3 DNA reads as TGTGCCAGTAGTAGCCGACAGGGGGCCTACGAGCAGTACTTC. The encoded protein is CASSSRQGAYEQYF. Together with reference TRBV19 and TRBJ2-7, the CDR3 gives the full variable domain: DGGITQSPKYLFRKEGQNVTLSCEQNLNHDAMYWYRQDPGQGLRLIYYSQIVNDFQKGDIAEGYSVSREKKESFPLTVTSAQKNPTAFYLCASSSRQGAYEQYFGPGTRLTVT.

The CDR3 here is CASSEGRGHLYEQYF. The DNA of the CDR3 is TGTGCCAGCAGTGAAGGTAGGGGGCATCTCTACGAGCAGTACTTC. The chain joins TRBV6-1 to TRBJ2-7, with 7 positions matching TRBD1. Germline values: CDR1 MNHNS, CDR2 SASEGT. The CDR3 consists of 15 residues. After removal of 1 base from V and 3 bases from J, the junction contained 6 bases not matched to a gene.

The V call is TRBV6-1, the J call TRBJ2-5, with a tentative D call TRBD2 (6 bases). The CDR3 has 13 residues. Germline values: CDR1 MNHNS, CDR2 SASEGT. The V end was cut by 4 bases, the J end by 9 bases, with 15 bases between. This chain's CDR3 is CASSVEGWGAQYF. CDR3 sequence (DNA): TGTGCCAGCAGTGTTGAGGGTTGGGGGGCCCAGTACTTC.

The genes are TRBV28 and TRBJ1-6; the match to TRBD1 covers 9 bases. Germline V gene lookup returns CDR1 MDHEN and CDR2 SYDVKM. Trimming took 8 bases from V and 4 from J; bases not matched to a gene: 6. The CDR3 is 15 residues long. As DNA, the CDR3 is TGTGCCAGCGGTACGACAGGGGGGTATAATTCACCCCTCCACTTT. Protein product: CASGTTGGYNSPLHF.

The rearrangement uses TRBV21-1 and TRBJ2-3; the table calls TRBD2, which could not be checked here. TRBV21-1 is noted as a pseudogene. The CDR3 has 15 residues. CDR3 amino acids: CASSRLAGGTDTQYF. The CDR3 region has the DNA TGTGCCAGCAGCCGACTAGCGGGGGGCACAGATACGCAGTATTTT.

A single count supports this clone. The genes are TRBV2 and TRBJ1-2; D may be TRBD1 (5 bases). Per the germline V gene, CDR1 is SNHLY and CDR2 is FYNNEI. This CDR3 is 14 amino acids long. Trimming removed 1 base from V and 8 bases from J, with 14 bases in between. CDR3 residues: CASSEGRGTMGYTF. The CDR3 DNA is TGTGCCAGCAGTGAAGGTCGGGGGACTATGGGCTACACCTTC.

This clone has more than one count but fewer than ten. CDR3 sequence reads: CASSRPGNTDTQYF. CDR3 in DNA: TGTGCCAGCAGCCGACCGGGGAACACAGATACGCAGTATTTT. The V gene is TRBV27, the J gene TRBJ2-3, with D perhaps TRBD2 (5 bases). The CDR3 consists of 14 residues. Per the germline V gene, CDR1 is MNHEY and CDR2 is SMNVEV (reference sequence). V was shortened by 6 bases and J by 2 bases, with 12 bases between the two germline ends.

The chain is built from TRBV25-1 and TRBJ1-2; a weak D match, TRBD1 (5 bases). Trimming left V 6 bases short and J 4 bases short, with 12 bases between. The length of the CDR3 is 13 residues. The V gene's germline CDR1 is MGHDK and CDR2 SYGVNS. The CDR3 region has the DNA TGTGCCAGCAGCCAAGGGGTGGGCTATGGCTACACCTTC. This translates into CASSQGVGYGYTF.

The rearrangement joins TRBV30 to TRBJ2-1, with 7 bases that match TRBD1. The CDR3 has 14 residues. In germline, CDR1 is GTSNPN, CDR2 SVGIG (reference sequence). J gave up 7 bases and V 3 bases, and 9 bases lay outside the gene matches. This CDR3 reads CAWSPWTGKNEQFF. DNA of the CDR3: TGTGCCTGGAGCCCGTGGACAGGCAAGAATGAGCAGTTCTTC.

This chain joins TRBV28 and TRBJ2-6; D uncertain. The V end lost 2 bases, the J end lost 0 bases, and 5 bases lay between the germline ends. The CDR3 has 15 residues. Per the germline V gene, CDR1 is MDHEN and CDR2 is SYDVKM. CDR3 sequence reads: CASSLPFSGANVLTF. The CDR3 DNA reads as TGTGCCAGCAGTTTACCGTTCTCTGGGGCCAACGTCCTGACTTTC.

The rearrangement uses TRBV7-9 and TRBJ2-7; TRBD2 agrees at 14 bases. The CDR3 has 17 amino acids. Germline values: CDR1 SEHNR, CDR2 FQNEAQ (reference sequence). J was trimmed by 0 bases and V by 3 bases; bases with no gene match: 4. CDR3 sequence (DNA): TGTGCCAGCAGCTTGGGGACTAGCGGGGGCTACTCCTACGAGCAGTACTTC. Encoded protein: CASSLGTSGGYSYEQYF.

This chain uses TRBV28 with TRBJ2-3; 11 bases fit TRBD2. V shed 6 bases and J 6 bases; nucleotides not matched to a gene: 5. From germline, CDR1 is MDHEN and CDR2 SYDVKM. This CDR3 comprises 14 residues. The DNA for the CDR3 is TGTGCCAGCAGCCTAGCGGGGGGTCACGATACGCAGTATTTT. This gives the protein CASSLAGGHDTQYF.

CDR3 in amino acids: CASSLNGGDSPLHF. CDR3 coding DNA: TGTGCCAGCAGCTTAAACGGGGGGGATTCACCCCTCCACTTT. The chain couples TRBV7-9 to TRBJ1-6; D perhaps matches TRBD1 (5 bases). CDR1 is SEHNR and CDR2 is FQNEAQ in the germline V gene (reference sequence). V was trimmed by 2 bases and J by 8 bases, leaving 10 bases between them. The CDR3 covers 14 residues.

As to this clone: The conserved phenylalanine or tryptophan is not found at the CDR3 terminus, so this likely reflects a read error. This sequence joins TRBV4-3 and TRBJ1-2; 8 positions agree with TRBD1. The CDR3 loop spans 15 amino acids. The J segment lost 0 bases and the V segment lost 0 bases, leaving 0 bases of the junction unmatched. The germline gives CDR1 LGHNA, CDR2 YSLEER. In nucleotides, the CDR3 is TGCGCCAGCAGCCAAGAGACAGGGGCTAACTATGGCTACACCGTC. It codes for CASSQETGANYGYTV.

This clone was seen a few times. The chain uses TRBV29-1 and TRBJ2-3, with D unresolved. Germline V gene lookup returns CDR1 SQVTM and CDR2 ANQGSEA. V lost 4 bases, J lost 2 bases, and 7 bases lay in between. The CDR3 length is 12 residues. This CDR3 reads CSVVIATDTQYF. DNA for the CDR3: TGCAGCGTTGTTATAGCCACAGATACGCAGTATTTT.

The rearrangement links TRBV27 to TRBJ2-5; D is ambiguous. The ends were cut back, 5 bases at V and 1 base at J, with 11 bases in the middle. There are 14 residues in the CDR3. Germline lookup yields CDR1 MNHEY and CDR2 SMNVEV (reference sequence). CDR3 protein: CASSPRHSQETQYF. The CDR3 DNA follows: TGTGCCAGCAGTCCGCGACACTCCCAAGAGACCCAGTACTTC.

In DNA form, the CDR3 reads TGTGCCAGCAGCGCGGGACAGGGGGACACTGAAGCTTTCTTT. As protein: CASSAGQGDTEAFF. The V call is TRBV9, the J call TRBJ1-1, with 11 bases matching TRBD1. There are 14 residues in the CDR3. Germline V lookup: CDR1 SGDLS, CDR2 YYNGEE. J lost 3 bases, V lost 3 bases, and 1 base had no gene match.

V and J are TRBV18 and TRBJ2-5, with TRBD1 as a possible D gene (6 bases). The V end lost 3 bases, the J end lost 5 bases, and 13 bases lay between the germline ends. CDR1 is KGHSH, CDR2 LQKENI, per germline. CDR3 length: 14 residues. CDR3 sequence reads: CASSPGNRAETQYF. For the CDR3, the DNA is TGTGCCAGCTCACCGGGTAACAGGGCGGAGACCCAGTACTTC.